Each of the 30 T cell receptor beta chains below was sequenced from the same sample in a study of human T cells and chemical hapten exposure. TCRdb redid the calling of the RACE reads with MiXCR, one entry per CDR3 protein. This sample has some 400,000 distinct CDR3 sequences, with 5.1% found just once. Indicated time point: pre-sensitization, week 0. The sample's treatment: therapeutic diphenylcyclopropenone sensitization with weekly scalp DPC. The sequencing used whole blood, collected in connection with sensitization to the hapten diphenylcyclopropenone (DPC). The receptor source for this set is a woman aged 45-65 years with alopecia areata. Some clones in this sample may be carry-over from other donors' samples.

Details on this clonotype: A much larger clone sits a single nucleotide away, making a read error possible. CDR3 in amino acids: CVSSLSSASTDTQYF. CDR3 DNA sequence: TGTGTCAGCAGCTTGTCTAGCGCCAGCACAGATACGCAGTATTTT. V and J are TRBV5-6 and TRBJ2-3; D may be TRBD2 (6 bases). The CDR3 contains 15 residues. Germline V gives CDR1 SGHDT, CDR2 YYEEEE.

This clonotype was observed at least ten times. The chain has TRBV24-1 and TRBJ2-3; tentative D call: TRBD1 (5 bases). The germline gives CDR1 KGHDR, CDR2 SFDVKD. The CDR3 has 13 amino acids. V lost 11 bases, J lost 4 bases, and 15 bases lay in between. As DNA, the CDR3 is TGTGCCAGTACAGGCAGGGCCTCAGATACGCAGTATTTT. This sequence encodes CASTGRASDTQYF.

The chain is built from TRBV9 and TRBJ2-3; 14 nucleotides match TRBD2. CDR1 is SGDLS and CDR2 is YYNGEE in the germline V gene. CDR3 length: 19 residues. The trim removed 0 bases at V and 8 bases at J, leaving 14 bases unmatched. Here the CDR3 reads CASSVAGVGLAGGRITQYF. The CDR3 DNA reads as TGTGCCAGCAGCGTAGCCGGCGTTGGACTAGCGGGGGGCCGGATTACGCAGTATTTT.

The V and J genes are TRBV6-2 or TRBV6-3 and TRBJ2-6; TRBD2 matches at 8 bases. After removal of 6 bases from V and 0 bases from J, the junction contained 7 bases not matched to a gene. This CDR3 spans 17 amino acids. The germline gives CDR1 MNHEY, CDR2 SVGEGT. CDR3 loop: CASSPLAGPSGANVLTF. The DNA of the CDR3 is TGTGCCAGCAGCCCTCTAGCGGGCCCCTCTGGGGCCAACGTCCTGACTTTC.

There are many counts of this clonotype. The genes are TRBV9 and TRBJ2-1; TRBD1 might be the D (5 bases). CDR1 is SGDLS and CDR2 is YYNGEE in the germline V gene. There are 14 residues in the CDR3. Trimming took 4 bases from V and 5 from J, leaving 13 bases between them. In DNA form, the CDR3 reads TGTGCCAGCAGCTCCCTCTCGGACAACAATGAGCAGTTCTTC. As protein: CASSSLSDNNEQFF.

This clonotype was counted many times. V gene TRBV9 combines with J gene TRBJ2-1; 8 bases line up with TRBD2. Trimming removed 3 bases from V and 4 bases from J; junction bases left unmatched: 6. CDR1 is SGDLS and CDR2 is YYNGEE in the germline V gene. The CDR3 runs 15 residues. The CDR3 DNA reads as TGTGCCAGCAGCGCCACTAGCGGACTTTACAATGAGCAGTTCTTC. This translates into CASSATSGLYNEQFF.

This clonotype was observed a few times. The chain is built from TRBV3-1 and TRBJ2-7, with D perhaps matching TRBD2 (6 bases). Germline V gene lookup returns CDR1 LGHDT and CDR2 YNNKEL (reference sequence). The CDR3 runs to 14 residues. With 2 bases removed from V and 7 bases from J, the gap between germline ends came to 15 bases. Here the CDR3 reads CASSQLEGKGEQYF. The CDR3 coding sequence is TGTGCCAGCAGCCAATTGGAGGGAAAGGGAGAGCAGTACTTC.

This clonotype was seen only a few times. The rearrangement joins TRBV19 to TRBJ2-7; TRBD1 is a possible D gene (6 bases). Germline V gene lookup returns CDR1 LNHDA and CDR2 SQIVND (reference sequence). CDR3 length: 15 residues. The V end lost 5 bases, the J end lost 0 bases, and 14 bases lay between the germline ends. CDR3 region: CASSRNLDSSYEQYF. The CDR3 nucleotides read TGTGCCAGTAGTCGCAACCTGGACAGCTCCTACGAGCAGTACTTC.

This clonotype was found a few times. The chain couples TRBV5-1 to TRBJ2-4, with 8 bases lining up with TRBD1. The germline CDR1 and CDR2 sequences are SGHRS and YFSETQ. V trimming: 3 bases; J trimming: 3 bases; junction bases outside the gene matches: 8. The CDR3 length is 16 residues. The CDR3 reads CASSWGQAEFKNIQYF. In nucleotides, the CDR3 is TGCGCCAGCAGCTGGGGACAGGCTGAATTCAAAAACATTCAGTACTTC.

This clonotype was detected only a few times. CDR3 coding DNA: TGTGCCAGCAGCCAGGACAGGCTCTATGGCTACACCTTC. Residues: CASSQDRLYGYTF. The rearrangement uses TRBV3-1 and TRBJ1-2; 7 nucleotides align to TRBD1. The CDR3 has 13 amino acids. J gave up 4 bases and V 3 bases, and 2 bases lay outside the gene matches. The germline gives CDR1 LGHDT, CDR2 YNNKEL (reference sequence).

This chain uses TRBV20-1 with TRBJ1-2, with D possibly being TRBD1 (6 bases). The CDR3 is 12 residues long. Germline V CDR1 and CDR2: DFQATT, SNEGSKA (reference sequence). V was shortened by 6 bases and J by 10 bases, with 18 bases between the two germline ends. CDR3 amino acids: CSAIPQGSYYTF. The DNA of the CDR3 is TGCAGTGCCATACCCCAGGGGAGTTACTACACCTTC.

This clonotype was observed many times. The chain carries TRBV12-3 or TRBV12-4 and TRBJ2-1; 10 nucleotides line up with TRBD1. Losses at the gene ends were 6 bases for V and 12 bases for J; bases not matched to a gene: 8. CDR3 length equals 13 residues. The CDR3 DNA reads TGTGCCAGCAGCTGGGACAGGGGTTTTGGGCAGTTCTTC. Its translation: CASSWDRGFGQFF.

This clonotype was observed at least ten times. CDR3 sequence: CASTELAGGLTDTQYF. In nucleotides, the CDR3 is TGTGCCAGCACCGAACTAGCGGGAGGCCTCACAGATACGCAGTATTTT. The rearrangement links TRBV12-3 or TRBV12-4 to TRBJ2-3, with 12 bases matching TRBD2. Trimming took 7 bases from V and 2 from J; bases not matched to a gene: 7. There are 16 residues in the CDR3.

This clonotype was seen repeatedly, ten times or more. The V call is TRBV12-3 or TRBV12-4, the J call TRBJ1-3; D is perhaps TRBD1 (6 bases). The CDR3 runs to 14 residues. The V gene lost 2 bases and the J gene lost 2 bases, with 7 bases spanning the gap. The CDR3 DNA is TGTGCCAGCAGTTTACAGGGGACTGGAAACACCATATATTTT. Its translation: CASSLQGTGNTIYF.

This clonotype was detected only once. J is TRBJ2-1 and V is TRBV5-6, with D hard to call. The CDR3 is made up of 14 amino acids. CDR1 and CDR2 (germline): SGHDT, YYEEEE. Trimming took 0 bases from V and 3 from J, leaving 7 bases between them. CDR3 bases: TGTGCCAGCAGCTTGGGTTCTATCTACAATGAGCAGTTCTTC. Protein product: CASSLGSIYNEQFF.

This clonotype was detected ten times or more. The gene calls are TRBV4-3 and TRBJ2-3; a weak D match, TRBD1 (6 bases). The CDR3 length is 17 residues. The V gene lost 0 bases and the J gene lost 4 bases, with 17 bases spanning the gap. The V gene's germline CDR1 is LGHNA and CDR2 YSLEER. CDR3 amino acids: CASSQDLGHRVADTQYF. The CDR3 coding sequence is TGCGCCAGCAGCCAAGATTTGGGCCACAGGGTGGCAGATACGCAGTATTTT.

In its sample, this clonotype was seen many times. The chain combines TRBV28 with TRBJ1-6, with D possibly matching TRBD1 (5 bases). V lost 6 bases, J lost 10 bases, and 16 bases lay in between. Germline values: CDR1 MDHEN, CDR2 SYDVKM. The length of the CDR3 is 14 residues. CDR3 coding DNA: TGTGCCAGCAGCCTTCTGGGGGTAGGATCACCCCTCCACTTT. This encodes CASSLLGVGSPLHF.

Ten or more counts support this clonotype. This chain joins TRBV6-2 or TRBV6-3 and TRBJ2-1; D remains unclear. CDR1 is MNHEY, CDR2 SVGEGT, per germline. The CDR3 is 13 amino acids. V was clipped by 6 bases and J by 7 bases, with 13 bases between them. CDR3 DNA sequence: TGTGCCAGCAGCCACGGGTTTGGGAATGAGCAGTTCTTC. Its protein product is CASSHGFGNEQFF.

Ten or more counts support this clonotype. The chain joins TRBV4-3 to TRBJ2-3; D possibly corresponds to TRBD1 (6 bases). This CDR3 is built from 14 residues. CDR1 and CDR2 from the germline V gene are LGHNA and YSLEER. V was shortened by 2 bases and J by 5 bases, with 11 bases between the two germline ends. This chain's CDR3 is CASSQQGQGDTQYF. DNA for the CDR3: TGCGCCAGCAGCCAACAGGGGCAAGGAGATACGCAGTATTTT.

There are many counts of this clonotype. CDR3: CATSGRGNEQFF. The DNA for the CDR3 is TGTGCCACTAGCGGGAGAGGCAATGAGCAGTTCTTC. The genes are TRBV6-2 or TRBV6-3 and TRBJ2-1, with 10 bases that match TRBD2. The CDR3 is made up of 12 amino acids. Germline V lookup: CDR1 MNHEY, CDR2 SVGEGT. Trimming took 10 bases from V and 6 from J; bases not matched to a gene: 3.

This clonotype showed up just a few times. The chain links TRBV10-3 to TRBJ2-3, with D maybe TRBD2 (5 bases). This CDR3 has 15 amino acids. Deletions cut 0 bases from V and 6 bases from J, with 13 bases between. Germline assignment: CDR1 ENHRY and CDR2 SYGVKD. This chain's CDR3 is CAISESSLAGDTQYF. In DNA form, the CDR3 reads TGTGCCATCAGTGAGTCGAGCCTAGCAGGTGATACGCAGTATTTT.

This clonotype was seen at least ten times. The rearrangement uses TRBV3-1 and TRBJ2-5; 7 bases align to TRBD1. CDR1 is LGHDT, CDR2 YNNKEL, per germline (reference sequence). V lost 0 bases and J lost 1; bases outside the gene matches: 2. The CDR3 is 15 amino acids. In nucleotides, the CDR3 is TGTGCCAGCAGCCAAGAAGGGACAGTCCAAGAGACCCAGTACTTC. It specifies CASSQEGTVQETQYF.

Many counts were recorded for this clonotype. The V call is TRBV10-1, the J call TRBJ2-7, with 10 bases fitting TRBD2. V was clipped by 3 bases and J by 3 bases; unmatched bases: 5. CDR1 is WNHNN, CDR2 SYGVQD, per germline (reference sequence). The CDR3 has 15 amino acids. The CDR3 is CASSDASGGIYEQYF. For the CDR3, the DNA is TGCGCCAGCAGTGACGCTAGCGGGGGAATCTACGAGCAGTACTTC.

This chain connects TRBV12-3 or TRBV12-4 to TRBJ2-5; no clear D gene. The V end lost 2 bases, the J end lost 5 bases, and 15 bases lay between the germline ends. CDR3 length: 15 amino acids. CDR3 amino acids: CASSLRPGDVETQYF. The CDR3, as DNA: TGTGCCAGCAGTTTACGACCAGGAGATGTGGAGACCCAGTACTTC.

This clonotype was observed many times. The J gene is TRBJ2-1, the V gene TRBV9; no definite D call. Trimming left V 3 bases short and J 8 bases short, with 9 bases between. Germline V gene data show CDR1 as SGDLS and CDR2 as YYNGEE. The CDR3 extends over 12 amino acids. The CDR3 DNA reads TGTGCCAGCAGCGCGGGTTTTTATGAGCAGTTCTTC. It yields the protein CASSAGFYEQFF.

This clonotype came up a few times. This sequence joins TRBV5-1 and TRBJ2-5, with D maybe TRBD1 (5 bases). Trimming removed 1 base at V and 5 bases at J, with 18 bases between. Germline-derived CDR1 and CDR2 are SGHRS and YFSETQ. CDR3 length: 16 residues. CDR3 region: CASSLNVGVIQETQYF. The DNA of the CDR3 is TGCGCCAGCAGCTTGAATGTAGGGGTTATCCAGGAGACCCAGTACTTC.

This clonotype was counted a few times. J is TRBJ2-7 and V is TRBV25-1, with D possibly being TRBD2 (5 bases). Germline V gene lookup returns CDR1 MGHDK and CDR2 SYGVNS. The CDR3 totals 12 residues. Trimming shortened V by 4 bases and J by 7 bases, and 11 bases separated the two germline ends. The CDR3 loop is CASSATLGEQYF. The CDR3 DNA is TGTGCCAGCAGTGCGACACTAGGAGAGCAGTACTTC.

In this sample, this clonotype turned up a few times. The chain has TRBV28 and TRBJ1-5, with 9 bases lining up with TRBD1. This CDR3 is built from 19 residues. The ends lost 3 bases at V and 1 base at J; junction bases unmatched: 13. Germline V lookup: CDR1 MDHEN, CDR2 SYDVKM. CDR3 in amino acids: CASSFPGGRDRVSNQPQHF. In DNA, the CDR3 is TGTGCCAGCAGTTTCCCCGGGGGGCGGGACAGGGTAAGCAATCAGCCCCAGCATTTT.

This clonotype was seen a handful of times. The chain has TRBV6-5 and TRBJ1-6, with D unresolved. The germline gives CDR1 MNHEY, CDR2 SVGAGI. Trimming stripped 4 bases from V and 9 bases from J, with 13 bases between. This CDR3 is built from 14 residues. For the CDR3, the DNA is TGTGCCAGCAGTTCCGGGGTTACGAGTTCACCCCTCCACTTT. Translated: CASSSGVTSSPLHF.

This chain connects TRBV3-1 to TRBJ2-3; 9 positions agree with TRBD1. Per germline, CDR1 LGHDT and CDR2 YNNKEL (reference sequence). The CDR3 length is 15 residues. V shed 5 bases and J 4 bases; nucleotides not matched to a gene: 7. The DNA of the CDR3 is TGTGCCAGCAGCTCACAGGGGGCAATGGCAGATACGCAGTATTTT. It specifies CASSSQGAMADTQYF.